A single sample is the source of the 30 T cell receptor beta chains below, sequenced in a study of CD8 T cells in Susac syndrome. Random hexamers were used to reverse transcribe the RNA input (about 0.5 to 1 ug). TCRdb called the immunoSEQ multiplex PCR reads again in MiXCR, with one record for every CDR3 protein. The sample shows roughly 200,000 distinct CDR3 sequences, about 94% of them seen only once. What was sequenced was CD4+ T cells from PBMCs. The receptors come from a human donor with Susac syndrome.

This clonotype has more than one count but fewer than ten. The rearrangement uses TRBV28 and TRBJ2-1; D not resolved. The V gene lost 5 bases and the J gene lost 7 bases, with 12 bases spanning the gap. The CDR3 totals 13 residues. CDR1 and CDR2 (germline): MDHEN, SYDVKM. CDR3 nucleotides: TGTGCCAGCAGTCCCCCAGCGTCTAATGAGCAGTTCTTC. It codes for CASSPPASNEQFF.

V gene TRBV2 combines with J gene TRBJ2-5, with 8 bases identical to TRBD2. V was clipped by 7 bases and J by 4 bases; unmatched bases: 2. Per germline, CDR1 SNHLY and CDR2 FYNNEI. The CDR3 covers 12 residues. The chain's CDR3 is CASMRGVETQYF. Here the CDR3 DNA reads TGTGCCAGCATGCGGGGGGTAGAGACCCAGTACTTC.

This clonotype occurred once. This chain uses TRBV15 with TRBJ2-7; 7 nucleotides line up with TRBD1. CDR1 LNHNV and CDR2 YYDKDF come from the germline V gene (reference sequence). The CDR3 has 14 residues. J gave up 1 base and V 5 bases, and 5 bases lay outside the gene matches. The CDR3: CATSRGRGSYEQYF. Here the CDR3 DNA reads TGTGCCACCAGCCGGGGCAGGGGGTCCTACGAGCAGTACTTC.

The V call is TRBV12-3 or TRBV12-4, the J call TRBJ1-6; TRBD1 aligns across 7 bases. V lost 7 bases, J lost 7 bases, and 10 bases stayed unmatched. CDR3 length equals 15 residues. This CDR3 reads CASINRDRENSPLHF. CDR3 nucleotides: TGTGCCAGCATCAACCGTGACAGGGAAAATTCACCCCTCCACTTT.

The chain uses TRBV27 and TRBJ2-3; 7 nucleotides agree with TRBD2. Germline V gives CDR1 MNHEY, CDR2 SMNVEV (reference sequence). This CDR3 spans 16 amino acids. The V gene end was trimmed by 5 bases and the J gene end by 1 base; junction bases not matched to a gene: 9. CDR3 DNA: TGTGCCAGCAGTCCCCTGTTGAGCGGGGGCACAGATACGCAGTATTTT. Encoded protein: CASSPLLSGGTDTQYF.

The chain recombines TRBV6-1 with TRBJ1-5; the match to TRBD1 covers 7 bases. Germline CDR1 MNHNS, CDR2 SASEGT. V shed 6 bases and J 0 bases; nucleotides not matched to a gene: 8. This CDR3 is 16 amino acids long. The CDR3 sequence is CASSPDRVNSNQPQHF. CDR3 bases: TGTGCCAGCAGCCCCGACAGGGTAAATAGCAATCAGCCCCAGCATTTT.

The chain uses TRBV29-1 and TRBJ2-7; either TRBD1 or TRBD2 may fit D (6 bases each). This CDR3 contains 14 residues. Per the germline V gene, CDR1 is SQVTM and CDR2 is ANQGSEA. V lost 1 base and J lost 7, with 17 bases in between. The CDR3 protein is CSVEALGRGDEQYF. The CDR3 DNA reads TGCAGCGTTGAAGCCCTGGGAAGGGGGGATGAGCAGTACTTC.

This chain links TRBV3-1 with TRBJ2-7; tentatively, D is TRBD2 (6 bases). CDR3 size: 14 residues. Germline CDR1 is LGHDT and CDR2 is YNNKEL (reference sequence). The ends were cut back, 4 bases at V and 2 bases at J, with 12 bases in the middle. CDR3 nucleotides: TGTGCCAGCAGCCCCCCGGCGGGACCCTACGAGCAGTACTTC. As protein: CASSPPAGPYEQYF.

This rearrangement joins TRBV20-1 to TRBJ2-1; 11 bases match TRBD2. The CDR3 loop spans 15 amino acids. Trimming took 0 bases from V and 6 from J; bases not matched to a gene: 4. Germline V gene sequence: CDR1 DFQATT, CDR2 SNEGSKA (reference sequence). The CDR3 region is CSARDTGLAGNEQFF. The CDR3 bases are TGCAGTGCTAGAGATACAGGACTAGCGGGCAATGAGCAGTTCTTC.

The CDR3 DNA reads TGTGCCAGCAGTTTTTGGGATCAGCCCCAGCATTTT. Translation: CASSFWDQPQHF. V and J are TRBV12-3 or TRBV12-4 and TRBJ1-5; D unresolved. The ends were cut back, 3 bases at V and 5 bases at J, with 5 bases in the middle. The CDR3 spans 12 residues.

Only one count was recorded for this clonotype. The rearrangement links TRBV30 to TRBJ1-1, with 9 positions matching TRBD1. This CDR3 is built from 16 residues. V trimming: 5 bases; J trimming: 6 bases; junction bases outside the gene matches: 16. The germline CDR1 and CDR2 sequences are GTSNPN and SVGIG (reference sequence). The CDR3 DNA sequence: TGTGCCTGGTATCCTCGAATTCCCCGGGACAGGGCTGAAGCTTTCTTT. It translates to CAWYPRIPRDRAEAFF.

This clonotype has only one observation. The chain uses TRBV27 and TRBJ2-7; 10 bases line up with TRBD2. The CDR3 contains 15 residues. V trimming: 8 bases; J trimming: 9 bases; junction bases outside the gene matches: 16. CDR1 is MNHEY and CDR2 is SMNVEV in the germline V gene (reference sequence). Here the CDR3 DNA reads TGTGCCAGCGCACCTGCGTCTAGCGGGGGCCTTGGGCAGTACTTC. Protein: CASAPASSGGLGQYF.

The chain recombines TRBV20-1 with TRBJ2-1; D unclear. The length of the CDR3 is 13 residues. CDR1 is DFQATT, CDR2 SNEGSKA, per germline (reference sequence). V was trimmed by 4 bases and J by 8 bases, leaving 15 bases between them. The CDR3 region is CSATGPNRDEQFF. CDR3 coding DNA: TGCAGTGCTACGGGTCCTAATAGAGATGAGCAGTTCTTC.

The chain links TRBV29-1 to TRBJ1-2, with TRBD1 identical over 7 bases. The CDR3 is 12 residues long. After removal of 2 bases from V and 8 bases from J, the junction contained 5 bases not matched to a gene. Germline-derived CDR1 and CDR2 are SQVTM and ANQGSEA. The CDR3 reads CSVEQGGIGYTF. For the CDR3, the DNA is TGCAGCGTTGAACAAGGGGGCATAGGCTACACCTTC. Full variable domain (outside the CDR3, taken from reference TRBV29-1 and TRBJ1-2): SAVISQKPSRDICQRGTSLTIQCQVDSQVTMMFWYRQQPGQSLTLIATANQGSEATYESGFVIDKFPISRPNLTFSTLTVSNMSPEDSSIYLCSVEQGGIGYTFGSGTRLTVV.

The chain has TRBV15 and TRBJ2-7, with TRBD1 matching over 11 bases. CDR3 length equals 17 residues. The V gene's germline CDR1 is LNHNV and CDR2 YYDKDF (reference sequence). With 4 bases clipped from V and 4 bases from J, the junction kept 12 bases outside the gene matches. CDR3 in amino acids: CATSTGQGAVLEYEQYF. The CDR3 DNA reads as TGTGCCACCAGCACAGGACAGGGGGCGGTTCTTGAATACGAGCAGTACTTC.

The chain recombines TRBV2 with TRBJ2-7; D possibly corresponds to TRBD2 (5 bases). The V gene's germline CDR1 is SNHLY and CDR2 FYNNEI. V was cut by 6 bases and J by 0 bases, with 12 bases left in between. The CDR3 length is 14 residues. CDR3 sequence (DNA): TGTGCCAGCAGCCCGGACTCCCACTCCTACGAGCAGTACTTC. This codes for CASSPDSHSYEQYF.

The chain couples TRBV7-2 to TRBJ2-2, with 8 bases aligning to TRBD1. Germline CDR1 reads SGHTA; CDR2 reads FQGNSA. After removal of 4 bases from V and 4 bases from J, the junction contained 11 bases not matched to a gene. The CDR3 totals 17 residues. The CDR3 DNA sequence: TGTGCCAGCAGCTCCAATCCAGGGGGCGCGGGCACCGGGGAGCTGTTTTTT. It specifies CASSSNPGGAGTGELFF.

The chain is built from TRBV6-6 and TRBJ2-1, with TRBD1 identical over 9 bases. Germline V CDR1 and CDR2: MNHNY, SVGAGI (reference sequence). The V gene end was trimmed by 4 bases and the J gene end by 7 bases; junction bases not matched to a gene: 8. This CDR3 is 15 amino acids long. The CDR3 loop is CASSSPGTGRNEQFF. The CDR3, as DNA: TGTGCCAGCAGTTCCCCCGGGACAGGGCGGAATGAGCAGTTCTTC.

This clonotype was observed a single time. DNA of the CDR3: TGTGCCAGCAGCCACATGGCATTCAATGAGCAGTTCTTC. Its translation is CASSHMAFNEQFF. This chain links TRBV3-1 with TRBJ2-1; no definite D call. The length of the CDR3 is 13 residues. The ends were cut back, 3 bases at V and 6 bases at J, with 9 bases in the middle. The germline V gene encodes CDR1 LGHDT and CDR2 YNNKEL (reference sequence).

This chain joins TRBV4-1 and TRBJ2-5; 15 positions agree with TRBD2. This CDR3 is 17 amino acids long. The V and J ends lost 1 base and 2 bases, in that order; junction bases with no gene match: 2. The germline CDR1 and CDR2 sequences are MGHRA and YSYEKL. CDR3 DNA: TGCGCCAGCAGCCAAGCGGGACTAGCGGGAGGACAAGAGACCCAGTACTTC. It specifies CASSQAGLAGGQETQYF.

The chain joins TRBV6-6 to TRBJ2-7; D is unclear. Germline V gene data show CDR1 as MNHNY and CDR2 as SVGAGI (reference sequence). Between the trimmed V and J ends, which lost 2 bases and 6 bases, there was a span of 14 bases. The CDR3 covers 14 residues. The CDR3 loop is CASSYPTSWGEQYF. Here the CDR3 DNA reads TGTGCCAGCAGTTACCCGACTTCGTGGGGCGAGCAGTACTTC.

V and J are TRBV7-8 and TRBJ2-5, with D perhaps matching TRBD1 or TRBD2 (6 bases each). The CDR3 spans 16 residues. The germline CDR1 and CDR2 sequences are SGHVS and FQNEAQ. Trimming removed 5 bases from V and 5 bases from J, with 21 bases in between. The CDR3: CASSLRWGDKRETQYF. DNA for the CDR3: TGTGCCAGCAGCCTCCGGTGGGGGGACAAAAGGGAGACCCAGTACTTC.

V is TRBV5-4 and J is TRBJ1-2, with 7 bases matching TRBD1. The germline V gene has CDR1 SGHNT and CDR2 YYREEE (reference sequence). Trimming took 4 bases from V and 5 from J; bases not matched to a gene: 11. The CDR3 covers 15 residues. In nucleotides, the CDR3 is TGTGCCAGCAGCCCGGACAGGTCCCCTTGGTATGGCTACACCTTC. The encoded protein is CASSPDRSPWYGYTF.

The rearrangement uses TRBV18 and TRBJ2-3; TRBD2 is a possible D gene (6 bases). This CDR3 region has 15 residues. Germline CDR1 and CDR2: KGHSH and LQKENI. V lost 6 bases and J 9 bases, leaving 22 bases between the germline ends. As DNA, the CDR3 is TGTGCCAGCTCGGTGAGTGTGGCGGGATCTGACACGCAGTATTTT. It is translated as CASSVSVAGSDTQYF. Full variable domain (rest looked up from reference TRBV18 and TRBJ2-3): NAGVMQNPRHLVRRRGQEARLRCSPMKGHSHVYWYRQLPEEGLKFMVYLQKENIIDESGMPKERFSAEFPKEGPSILRIQQVVRGDSAAYFCASSVSVAGSDTQYFGPGTRLTVL.

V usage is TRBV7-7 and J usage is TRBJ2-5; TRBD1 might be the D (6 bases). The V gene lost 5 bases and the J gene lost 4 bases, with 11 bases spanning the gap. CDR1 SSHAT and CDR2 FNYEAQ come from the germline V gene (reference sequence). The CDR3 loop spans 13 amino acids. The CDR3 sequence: CASSEEGGETQYF. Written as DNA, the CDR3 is TGTGCCAGCAGCGAAGAAGGGGGAGAGACCCAGTACTTC.

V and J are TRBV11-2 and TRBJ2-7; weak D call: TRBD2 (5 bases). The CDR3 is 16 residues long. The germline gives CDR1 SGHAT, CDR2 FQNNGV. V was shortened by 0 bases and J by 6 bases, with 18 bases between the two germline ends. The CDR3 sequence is CASSLEPGVVRFEQYF. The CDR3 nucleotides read TGTGCCAGCAGCTTAGAACCCGGGGTAGTACGATTCGAGCAGTACTTC.

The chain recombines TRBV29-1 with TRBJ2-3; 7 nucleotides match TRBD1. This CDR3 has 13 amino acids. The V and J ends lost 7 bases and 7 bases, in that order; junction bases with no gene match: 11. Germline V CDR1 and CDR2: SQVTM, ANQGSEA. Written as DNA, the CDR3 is TGCAGCGCGAGGGGGACAGAGTTGAATACGCAGTATTTT. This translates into CSARGTELNTQYF.

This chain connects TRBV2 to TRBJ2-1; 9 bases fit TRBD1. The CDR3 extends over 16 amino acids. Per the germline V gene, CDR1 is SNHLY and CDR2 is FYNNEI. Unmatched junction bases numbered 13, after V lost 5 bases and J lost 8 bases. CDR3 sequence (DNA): TGTGCCAGCAGTTCCCTGGCGGGACAGGGTCTCGATGAGCAGTTCTTC. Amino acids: CASSSLAGQGLDEQFF. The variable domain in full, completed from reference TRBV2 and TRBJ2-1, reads EPEVTQTPSHQVTQMGQEVILRCVPISNHLYFYWYRQILGQKVEFLVSFYNNEISEKSEIFDDQFSVERPDGSNFTLKIRSTKLEDSAMYFCASSSLAGQGLDEQFFGPGTRLTVL.

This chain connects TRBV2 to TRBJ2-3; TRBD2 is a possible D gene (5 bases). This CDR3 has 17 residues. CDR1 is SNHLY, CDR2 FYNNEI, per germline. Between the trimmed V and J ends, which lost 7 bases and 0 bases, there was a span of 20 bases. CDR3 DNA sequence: TGTGCCAGCATAGTGGGAGTAAGAGGGCCTAGCACAGATACGCAGTATTTT. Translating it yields CASIVGVRGPSTDTQYF.

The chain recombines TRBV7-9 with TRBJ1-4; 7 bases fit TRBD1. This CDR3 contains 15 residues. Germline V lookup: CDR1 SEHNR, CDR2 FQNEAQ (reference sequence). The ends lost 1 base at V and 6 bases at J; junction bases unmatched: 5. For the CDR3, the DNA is TGTGCCAGCAGCTTAGGCGACAGGGCTTATGAAAAACTGTTTTTT. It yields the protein CASSLGDRAYEKLFF.